Sequencing of this T cell receptor beta chain was carried out in a study of blood T cells in healthy people across ages. Study-wide results and caveats: Greater diversity and more naive CD4+ cells were seen in long-lived donors than in aged donors. PBMCs were not sorted, which prevented a conclusive comparison of naive versus antigen-experienced cells.

Every participating donor contributed 7.5 to 10 milliliters of peripheral blood through a draw. This clonotype was seen many times. What it binds is unknown. The second PCR ran about 6 to 12 cycles with a sample-barcoded 5' primer and J-beta primers. TCRdb fed the 5' RACE reads into MiXCR, producing one record per CDR3 protein. The repertoire holds over 550,000 distinct CDR3 sequences, approximately 30% seen once, with approximately 14% in the top ten. J lost 5 bases, V lost 3 bases, and 6 bases had no gene match. The germline CDR1 and CDR2 sequences are SGDLS and YYNGEE. The CDR3 is 14 amino acids. Sequenced sample: blood. This rearrangement joins TRBV9 to TRBJ1-1; 8 bases are shared with TRBD1. This TCR was sampled from a woman of 80 years or more in good health. Written as DNA, the CDR3 is TGTGCCAGCAGCGCACAGGGGGTCGGGACTGAAGCTTTCTTT. It codes for CASSAQGVGTEAFF.